A single sample is the source of the 18 T cell receptor beta chains below, sequenced in a study of blood T cell repertoires in COVID-19. Repertoires were generated with immunoSEQ multiplex PCR, while TCRdb's copy carries only in-frame clones and drops some. The data hold about 150,000 clones, with approximately 85% observed a single time. The sequencing input was peripheral blood. The receptors come from a man aged 60-69 years with COVID-19, enrolled during active disease.

This rearrangement joins TRBV7-6 to TRBJ2-1; TRBD2 might be the D (5 bases). Trimming took off 5 bases at V and 9 bases at J, with 11 bases between the two ends. This CDR3 contains 12 residues. From germline, CDR1 is SGHVS and CDR2 FNYEAQ. CDR3 coding DNA: TGTGCCAGCAGCCACGCGGGTGCTGAGCAGTTCTTC. Its translation: CASSHAGAEQFF.

The chain uses TRBV15 and TRBJ1-1; TRBD1 might be the D (6 bases). The CDR3 consists of 13 residues. Germline values: CDR1 LNHNV, CDR2 YYDKDF (reference sequence). V lost 3 bases to trimming and J lost 8 bases, with 13 bases between them. As DNA, the CDR3 is TGTGCCACCAGCAGGGCCCTACAGGGCGAAGCTTTCTTT. This encodes CATSRALQGEAFF.

The chain carries TRBV5-4 and TRBJ1-3, with D perhaps TRBD1 (6 bases). Germline values: CDR1 SGHNT, CDR2 YYREEE (reference sequence). Trimming removed 0 bases at V and 4 bases at J, with 11 bases between. This CDR3 contains 15 residues. The CDR3 reads CASSLAGGPGNTIYF. The CDR3 DNA reads TGTGCCAGCAGCTTGGCCGGGGGGCCCGGAAACACCATATATTTT.

The chain joins TRBV4-3 to TRBJ1-6; 9 nucleotides align to TRBD1. Germline CDR1 is LGHNA and CDR2 is YSLEER. The CDR3 has 14 residues. V was clipped by 4 bases and J by 9 bases; unmatched bases: 4. The CDR3 coding sequence is TGCGCCAGCAGCCTACGGGACAGGGTTTCACCCCTCCACTTT. Protein product: CASSLRDRVSPLHF.

For the CDR3, the DNA is TGTGCCAGCACCCGAGGGGGAGTCATGAACACTGAAGCTTTCTTT. It encodes CASTRGGVMNTEAFF. V and J are TRBV28 and TRBJ1-1; the D gene is possibly TRBD1 (6 bases). Deletions cut 7 bases from V and 0 bases from J, with 15 bases between. Germline V lookup: CDR1 MDHEN, CDR2 SYDVKM. CDR3 length: 15 residues.

This CDR3 reads CASSPSTRDRVDGYTF. DNA of the CDR3: TGTGCCAGCAGTCCCAGCACCCGGGACAGAGTAGATGGCTACACCTTC. The chain couples TRBV27 to TRBJ1-2, with TRBD1 matching over 7 bases. With 5 bases clipped from V and 6 bases from J, the junction kept 15 bases outside the gene matches. Germline CDR1 is MNHEY and CDR2 is SMNVEV (reference sequence). The CDR3 runs 16 residues.

The chain has TRBV7-2 and TRBJ2-3; TRBD2 matches at 7 bases. The CDR3 consists of 18 residues. Trimming took 4 bases from V and 6 from J; bases not matched to a gene: 19. CDR1 is SGHTA and CDR2 is FQGNSA in the germline V gene. For the CDR3, the DNA is TGTGCCAGCAGCTCCCTCCGCTCCGGGCCCTGGGGGGGGGATACGCAGTATTTT. This sequence encodes CASSSLRSGPWGGDTQYF.

This clone was detected once. This rearrangement joins TRBV7-9 to TRBJ1-2; D is undetermined. Germline V lookup: CDR1 SEHNR, CDR2 FQNEAQ (reference sequence). CDR3 length: 15 amino acids. Trimming stripped 1 base from V and 4 bases from J, with 13 bases between. The chain's CDR3 is CASSLVAATLYGYTF. CDR3 coding DNA: TGTGCCAGCAGCTTAGTCGCGGCGACTCTCTATGGCTACACCTTC.

The V and J genes are TRBV2 and TRBJ2-2, with 15 bases fitting TRBD2. The CDR3 has 17 residues. Per germline, CDR1 SNHLY and CDR2 FYNNEI. Trimming cost V 6 bases and J 4 bases; bases outside gene matches: 6. Here the CDR3 DNA reads TGTGCCAGCAGCGCGGGACTAGCGGGAGGTTCCACCGGGGAGCTGTTTTTT. Amino acids: CASSAGLAGGSTGELFF.

The chain has TRBV18 and TRBJ1-2; 9 bases are a match to TRBD1. Germline CDR1 reads KGHSH; CDR2 reads LQKENI. CDR3 length: 14 residues. V trimming: 0 bases; J trimming: 4 bases; junction bases outside the gene matches: 0. This CDR3 reads CASSPPTGGYGYTF. The DNA for the CDR3 is TGTGCCAGCTCACCACCGACAGGGGGCTATGGCTACACCTTC.

Details on this clone: Additional DNA sequences in this sample encode the identical CDR3. This rearrangement joins TRBV6-5 to TRBJ2-7; TRBD1 aligns across 12 bases. The V gene end was trimmed by 8 bases and the J gene end by 4 bases; junction bases not matched to a gene: 6. Germline assignment: CDR1 MNHEY and CDR2 SVGAGI. This CDR3 region has 14 residues. The CDR3 sequence: CASRVGQGAYEQYF. The CDR3 DNA reads TGTGCCAGCCGCGTGGGACAGGGGGCGTACGAGCAGTACTTC.

The chain recombines TRBV5-1 with TRBJ1-6; unclear D gene. Deletions cut 0 bases from V and 0 bases from J, with 7 bases between. This CDR3 is built from 16 residues. CDR1 is SGHRS and CDR2 is YFSETQ in the germline V gene. Here the CDR3 DNA reads TGCGCCAGCAGCTTGGACACTAACTCCTATAATTCACCCCTCCACTTT. Encoded protein: CASSLDTNSYNSPLHF. Full variable domain (rest looked up from reference TRBV5-1 and TRBJ1-6): KAGVTQTPRYLIKTRGQQVTLSCSPISGHRSVSWYQQTPGQGLQFLFEYFSETQRNKGNFPGRFSGRQFSNSRSEMNVSTLELGDSALYLCASSLDTNSYNSPLHFGNGTRLTVT.

This chain connects TRBV30 to TRBJ1-2; 10 bases align to TRBD1. With 2 bases clipped from V and 0 bases from J, the junction kept 3 bases outside the gene matches. Germline V gives CDR1 GTSNPN, CDR2 SVGIG (reference sequence). This CDR3 comprises 15 residues. The chain's CDR3 is CAWSRQGATNYGYTF. The CDR3 bases are TGTGCCTGGAGTAGACAGGGGGCCACTAACTATGGCTACACCTTC.

This sequence joins TRBV6-5 and TRBJ1-1; tentatively, D is TRBD1 (5 bases). The ends were cut back, 8 bases at V and 5 bases at J, with 18 bases in the middle. The CDR3 consists of 14 residues. Germline V gene sequence: CDR1 MNHEY, CDR2 SVGAGI. In DNA, the CDR3 is TGTGCCAGCCTACCGGGCCCAGGGAGGACTGAAGCTTTCTTT. This sequence encodes CASLPGPGRTEAFF.

DNA of the CDR3: TGCGCCAGCAGCTTGACAAACACTGAAGCTTTCTTT. This encodes CASSLTNTEAFF. The chain joins TRBV5-1 to TRBJ1-1, with D uncertain. This CDR3 has 12 residues. Per the germline V gene, CDR1 is SGHRS and CDR2 is YFSETQ. V was shortened by 1 base and J by 2 bases, with 3 bases between the two germline ends.

This chain joins TRBV5-6 and TRBJ1-4; D perhaps matches TRBD1 (5 bases). Germline V gene sequence: CDR1 SGHDT, CDR2 YYEEEE. The CDR3 is made up of 14 amino acids. V was pared by 2 bases and J by 12 bases, with 17 bases between. The CDR3: CASSLGTAQGELFF. CDR3 nucleotide sequence: TGTGCCAGCAGCTTAGGGACTGCCCAAGGGGAACTGTTTTTT.

The chain carries TRBV10-3 and TRBJ2-7, with 16 bases fitting TRBD2. The CDR3 consists of 15 residues. The V and J ends lost 6 bases and 7 bases, in that order; junction bases with no gene match: 6. Germline V gives CDR1 ENHRY, CDR2 SYGVKD. In DNA form, the CDR3 reads TGTGCCATCAGGGGGACTAGCGGGAGGGGAGGGGAGCAGTACTTC. Its protein is CAIRGTSGRGGEQYF.

V and J are TRBV7-8 and TRBJ2-3; TRBD2 matches at 9 bases. V shed 5 bases and J 6 bases; nucleotides not matched to a gene: 9. This CDR3 is 15 amino acids long. In germline, CDR1 is SGHVS, CDR2 FQNEAQ. CDR3 sequence reads: CASSKGSGRPDTQYF. Here the CDR3 DNA reads TGTGCCAGCAGCAAGGGGAGCGGGAGGCCGGATACGCAGTATTTT.